This entry lists 27 T cell receptor beta chains sequenced from one sample in a study of CD8+CD57+ T cells in acquired aplastic anemia. Genomic DNA, the template, was used for profiling of the TCR beta VDJ and CDR3. TCRdb analysed the reads with MiXCR anew, one entry per CDR3 protein. The sample shows 200,000 to 300,000 distinct CDR3 sequences, 65% to 90% of them seen only once. The patients chosen for sequencing had shown expansion of CD8+CD57+ cells (detected by flow cytometry). Sequences were obtained from sorted CD4+, CD8+, or CD8+CD57+ T cells (not recorded which) from PBMCs. Every receptor here comes from a human donor with aplastic anemia.

The rearrangement joins TRBV7-9 to TRBJ1-2; perhaps TRBD1 as D (5 bases). Germline CDR1 and CDR2: SEHNR and FQNEAQ (reference sequence). Trimming left V 11 bases short and J 5 bases short, with 27 bases between. This CDR3 has 16 residues. The CDR3 loop is CAYRLAAYGVVYGYTF. The CDR3 DNA sequence: TGTGCCTACAGGTTGGCGGCGTACGGGGTGGTATATGGCTACACCTTC.

The J gene is TRBJ2-7, the V gene TRBV7-8; weak D call: TRBD1 (5 bases). The germline V gene has CDR1 SGHVS and CDR2 FQNEAQ. V shed 5 bases and J shed 5 bases, with 19 bases lying between them. The CDR3 length is 15 residues. CDR3: CASSPTRFRGNEQYF. CDR3 nucleotide sequence: TGTGCCAGCAGCCCAACTCGTTTTAGGGGCAACGAGCAGTACTTC.

The V gene is TRBV2, the J gene TRBJ2-7, with 7 bases aligning to TRBD2. CDR1 is SNHLY and CDR2 is FYNNEI in the germline V gene. V was clipped by 6 bases and J by 2 bases; unmatched bases: 4. The CDR3 has 13 amino acids. CDR3 bases: TGTGCCAGCAGGTCTAGCGGAGCCTACGAGCAGTACTTC. This translates into CASRSSGAYEQYF. The complete variable domain, with remaining parts taken from reference TRBV2 and TRBJ2-7, reads EPEVTQTPSHQVTQMGQEVILRCVPISNHLYFYWYRQILGQKVEFLVSFYNNEISEKSEIFDDQFSVERPDGSNFTLKIRSTKLEDSAMYFCASRSSGAYEQYFGPGTRLTVT.

There are many counts of this clonotype. In DNA, the CDR3 is TGTGCCAGCAGCGAATCTAGCGGGGGCACAGATACGCAGTATTTT. Protein product: CASSESSGGTDTQYF. V and J are TRBV2 and TRBJ2-3; 9 bases fit TRBD2. V lost 6 bases and J lost 1; bases outside the gene matches: 5. Germline CDR1 is SNHLY and CDR2 is FYNNEI. This CDR3 comprises 15 residues.

This chain joins TRBV2 and TRBJ2-7, with 8 bases lining up with TRBD1. The germline V gene encodes CDR1 SNHLY and CDR2 FYNNEI. Unmatched junction bases numbered 7, after V lost 2 bases and J lost 4 bases. The length of the CDR3 is 15 residues. The DNA of the CDR3 is TGTGCCAGCAGTGAAACCGGGACAGGCTTATACGAGCAGTACTTC. Its translation: CASSETGTGLYEQYF.

This clonotype was recorded once. The J gene is TRBJ1-6, the V gene TRBV9; D is uncertain. With 0 bases removed from V and 9 bases from J, the gap between germline ends came to 7 bases. The CDR3 extends over 13 amino acids. Germline CDR1 and CDR2: SGDLS and YYNGEE. CDR3 amino acids: CASSVVMASPLHF. As DNA, the CDR3 is TGTGCCAGCAGCGTAGTCATGGCTTCACCCCTCCACTTT.

The sample holds many counts of this clonotype. The chain employs TRBV7-8 and TRBJ1-1; 7 bases fit TRBD1. Germline CDR1 reads SGHVS; CDR2 reads FQNEAQ. The CDR3 totals 16 residues. V shed 3 bases, J shed 11 bases, and the junction held 18 bases outside the gene matches. The CDR3 loop is CASSFHPDGTALSAFF. The DNA of the CDR3 is TGTGCCAGCAGCTTTCATCCAGACGGGACAGCCCTTTCCGCTTTCTTT.

V gene TRBV19 combines with J gene TRBJ2-1; D gene unclear. CDR1 and CDR2 from the germline V gene are LNHDA and SQIVND (reference sequence). V shed 6 bases and J shed 11 bases, with 23 bases lying between them. The CDR3 contains 15 residues. CDR3 residues: CASSFTVSSYNQQFF. As DNA, the CDR3 is TGTGCCAGTAGCTTCACGGTTAGCTCCTACAACCAGCAGTTCTTC.

The V gene is TRBV2, the J gene TRBJ2-5, with D unresolved. The V end was cut by 4 bases, the J end by 5 bases, with 5 bases between. Germline assignment: CDR1 SNHLY and CDR2 FYNNEI. This CDR3 spans 11 amino acids. CDR3 sequence reads: CASSGDETQYF. For the CDR3, the DNA is TGTGCCAGCAGTGGGGATGAGACCCAGTACTTC.

The gene calls are TRBV9 and TRBJ2-5, with D uncertain. Trimming pared 3 bases from V and 5 bases from J, leaving 23 bases between. The CDR3 loop spans 17 amino acids. CDR1 is SGDLS and CDR2 is YYNGEE in the germline V gene. The CDR3 DNA sequence: TGTGCCAGCAGCGAAGATAATACGAGCTACACGGACGAGACCCAGTACTTC. Protein: CASSEDNTSYTDETQYF.

The J gene is TRBJ1-1, the V gene TRBV7-9, with TRBD1 matching 7 bases. Germline-derived CDR1 and CDR2 are SEHNR and FQNEAQ (reference sequence). The junction had 4 bases not matched to a gene; V was cut back by 2 bases and J by 1 base. The CDR3 is 15 amino acids. In nucleotides, the CDR3 is TGTGCCAGCAGCTTACCCCGGACAGGGAACACTGAAGCTTTCTTT. Translating it yields CASSLPRTGNTEAFF.

The gene calls are TRBV7-8 and TRBJ2-5; D unresolved. This CDR3 comprises 14 residues. Germline assignment: CDR1 SGHVS and CDR2 FQNEAQ. The V end lost 5 bases, the J end lost 2 bases, and 12 bases lay between the germline ends. CDR3 amino acids: CASSRHTEQETQYF. The CDR3 nucleotides read TGTGCCAGCAGCAGACATACCGAGCAAGAGACCCAGTACTTC.

This clonotype was seen only a few times. The chain recombines TRBV7-2 with TRBJ1-3, with D unclear. CDR1 is SGHTA and CDR2 is FQGNSA in the germline V gene. This CDR3 is built from 13 residues. Deletions cut 1 base from V and 5 bases from J, with 6 bases between. The CDR3 DNA follows: TGTGCCAGCAGCTTAGAGGGCCGAAACACCATATATTTT. Translation gives CASSLEGRNTIYF.

The chain combines TRBV7-2 with TRBJ2-3; D gene ambiguous. V was pared by 3 bases and J by 5 bases, with 12 bases between. This CDR3 contains 14 residues. Per germline, CDR1 SGHTA and CDR2 FQGNSA. The CDR3 loop reads CASSLYDGRDTQYF. The CDR3 DNA reads as TGTGCCAGCAGCTTGTACGACGGCAGAGATACGCAGTATTTT.

A few counts support this clonotype. The gene calls are TRBV2 and TRBJ1-2; perhaps TRBD1 as D (6 bases). Trimming cost V 5 bases and J 2 bases, with 9 bases left between them. Germline assignment: CDR1 SNHLY and CDR2 FYNNEI. The CDR3 has 13 residues. The DNA of the CDR3 is TGTGCCAGCAGTCTCAGGGGCAACTATGGCTACACCTTC. Protein sequence: CASSLRGNYGYTF.

The V gene is TRBV2, the J gene TRBJ2-7, with D perhaps being TRBD1 or TRBD2 (6 bases each). Germline V gene sequence: CDR1 SNHLY, CDR2 FYNNEI. V was pared by 6 bases and J by 7 bases, with 19 bases between. CDR3 size: 14 residues. The CDR3 sequence is CASRDARGHEEQYF. CDR3 sequence (DNA): TGTGCCAGCAGGGACGCGCGGGGACATGAGGAGCAGTACTTC.

The chain couples TRBV7-8 to TRBJ1-5; D uncertain. The CDR3 is 15 amino acids. Trimming removed 1 base from V and 13 bases from J, with 20 bases in between. Germline V lookup: CDR1 SGHVS, CDR2 FQNEAQ. The CDR3 spells CASSLGVWPDTQQHF. For the CDR3, the DNA is TGTGCCAGCAGCTTAGGGGTATGGCCCGATACGCAGCAGCATTTT.

A few counts support this clonotype. The chain combines TRBV6-2 or TRBV6-3 with TRBJ2-2, with D uncertain. Germline assignment: CDR1 MNHEY and CDR2 SVGEGT. V gave up 4 bases and J gave up 4 bases, with 4 bases separating them. This CDR3 comprises 12 residues. In nucleotides, the CDR3 is TGTGCCAGCAGTTTTCTCACCGGGGAGCTGTTTTTT. It is translated as CASSFLTGELFF.

About this clonotype itself: The junction shows a germline mismatch at one end, possibly a read error. Here the CDR3 reads CASSVRGITNEKLFW. CDR3 DNA: TGTGCCAGCAGCGTACGCGGCATAACTAACGAAAAGCTGTTTTGG. This chain connects TRBV15 to TRBJ1-4; D unresolved. The CDR3 length is 15 residues. Germline assignment: CDR1 LNHNV and CDR2 YYDKDF (reference sequence).

The chain is built from TRBV5-5 and TRBJ1-2; D is possibly TRBD1 (5 bases). With 5 bases removed from V and 5 bases from J, the gap between germline ends came to 22 bases. CDR3 length: 16 amino acids. The V gene's germline CDR1 is SGHKS and CDR2 YYEKEE (reference sequence). The CDR3 reads CASSDGGNGLVYGYTF. CDR3 sequence (DNA): TGTGCCAGCAGTGATGGGGGGAACGGGCTCGTATATGGCTACACCTTC.

The gene calls are TRBV11-3 and TRBJ1-2, with 8 nucleotides matching TRBD1. The V gene end was trimmed by 0 bases and the J gene end by 6 bases; junction bases not matched to a gene: 6. This CDR3 spans 15 amino acids. CDR1 and CDR2 from the germline V gene are SGHNT and YENEEA. The CDR3 reads CASSLDPTGADGYTF. The DNA for the CDR3 is TGTGCCAGCAGCTTAGATCCGACAGGGGCCGATGGCTACACCTTC.

This clonotype was seen more than once but under ten times. The V and J genes are TRBV29-1 and TRBJ2-3; D unclear. Germline V gene lookup returns CDR1 SQVTM and CDR2 ANQGSEA. The V and J ends lost 6 bases and 1 base respectively, with 14 bases between them. This CDR3 comprises 14 residues. The CDR3 DNA is TGCAGCGTAGGCAGTCGCTTCGGCACAGATACGCAGTATTTT. It is translated as CSVGSRFGTDTQYF.

The chain's CDR3 is CASRTPGQAGKNEQFF. Here the CDR3 DNA reads TGTGCCAGCAGGACACCGGGACAGGCGGGAAAAAATGAGCAGTTCTTC. V usage is TRBV6-4 and J usage is TRBJ2-1; 8 positions agree with TRBD1. CDR1 is MRHNA, CDR2 SNTAGT, per germline. This CDR3 region has 16 residues. V lost 6 bases and J lost 7; bases outside the gene matches: 14.

Of note for this clonotype: The conserved closing phenylalanine or tryptophan is absent in this CDR3, likely reflecting a read error. The V and J genes are TRBV2 and TRBJ2-5; tentatively, D is TRBD2 (5 bases). Germline V CDR1 and CDR2: SNHLY, FYNNEI. This CDR3 comprises 14 residues. CDR3 region: CASGLGAAQEPQYV. The DNA for the CDR3 is TGTGCCAGCGGCCTCGGAGCGGCACAAGAGCCCCAGTACGTC.

This clonotype was counted only a few times. V and J are TRBV7-8 and TRBJ1-1; D remains unclear. V was pared by 0 bases and J by 8 bases, with 16 bases between. Germline CDR1 SGHVS, CDR2 FQNEAQ. The CDR3 sequence is 15 residues long. CDR3 in DNA: TGTGCCAGCAGCTTAGCGGGGAGTCCCGATACGGAAGCTTTCTTT. Translated: CASSLAGSPDTEAFF.

The chain recombines TRBV9 with TRBJ1-2; D remains unclear. V shed 2 bases and J shed 7 bases, with 21 bases lying between them. Germline-derived CDR1 and CDR2 are SGDLS and YYNGEE. This CDR3 is 16 amino acids long. CDR3 protein: CASSVGSDTLYFGYTF. The DNA of the CDR3 is TGTGCCAGCAGCGTGGGGTCAGATACGCTGTATTTTGGCTACACCTTC.

This clonotype has more than one count but fewer than ten. A read error may be the cause here, since a much bigger clone is one base away. The genes are TRBV11-3 and TRBJ2-3, with 7 bases identical to TRBD1. J lost 5 bases, V lost 0 bases, and 5 bases had no gene match. The CDR3 extends over 15 amino acids. Germline CDR1 and CDR2: SGHNT and YENEEA. The CDR3 bases are TGTGCCAGCAGCTTAGATCTGACAGGGAGAGATACGCAGTATTTT. Protein product: CASSLDLTGRDTQYF.